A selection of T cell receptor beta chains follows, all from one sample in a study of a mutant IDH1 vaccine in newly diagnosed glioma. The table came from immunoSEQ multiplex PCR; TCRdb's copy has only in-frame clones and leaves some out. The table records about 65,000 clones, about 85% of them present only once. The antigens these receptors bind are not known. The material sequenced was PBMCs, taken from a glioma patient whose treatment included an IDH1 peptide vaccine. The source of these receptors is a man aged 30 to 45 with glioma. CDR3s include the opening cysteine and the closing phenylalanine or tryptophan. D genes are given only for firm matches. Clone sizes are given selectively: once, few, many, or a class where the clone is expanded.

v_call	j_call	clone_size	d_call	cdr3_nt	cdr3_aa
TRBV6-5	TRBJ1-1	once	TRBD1	TGTGCCAGCAGTTTCGGGCAGGGGGTCGGTGAAGCTTTCTTT	CASSFGQGVGEAFF
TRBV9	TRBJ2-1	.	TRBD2	TGTGCCAGCAGCGGCGGACTAGCGGGGGGGCTCAATGAGCAGTTCTTC	CASSGGLAGGLNEQFF
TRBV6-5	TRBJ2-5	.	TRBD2	TGTGCCAGCACCCAAGGGGCTAGCGGGGTAAAGACCCAGTACTTC	CASTQGASGVKTQYF
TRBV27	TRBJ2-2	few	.	TGTGCCAGCGGCGGGACACCGAACACCGGGGAGCTGTTTTTT	CASGGTPNTGELFF
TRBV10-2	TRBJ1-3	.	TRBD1	TGCGCCAGCAGCTCGACAGGGAATGGAAACACCATATATTTT	CASSSTGNGNTIYF
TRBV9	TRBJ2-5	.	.	TGTGCCAGCACGCACTCCGGGGACCGCCAAGAGACCCAGTACTTC	CASTHSGDRQETQYF
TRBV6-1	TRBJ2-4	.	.	TGTGCCAGCAGAAAACGCAGGGACACCAAAAACATTCAGTACTTC	CASRKRRDTKNIQYF
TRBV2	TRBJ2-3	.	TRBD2	TGTGCCAGCAGTGAATGGCGTTTAGCGGGGAGCTCAGATACGCAGTATTTT	CASSEWRLAGSSDTQYF
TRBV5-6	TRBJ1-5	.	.	TGTGCCAGCAGCTTGGGGGGGGCCTATAGCAATCAGCCCCAGCATTTT	CASSLGGAYSNQPQHF
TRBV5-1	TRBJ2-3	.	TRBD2	TGCGCCAGTCGGACTAGCGGGGGGGCCCTTCCCACAGATACGCAGTATTTT	CASRTSGGALPTDTQYF
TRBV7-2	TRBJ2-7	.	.	TGTGCCAGCAGCTACCAACAGGGGGGGAGCTACGAGCAGTACTTC	CASSYQQGGSYEQYF
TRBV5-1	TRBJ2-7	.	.	TGCGCCAGCAGCTTGCTGGAGGGGGCCTACGAGCAGTACTTC	CASSLLEGAYEQYF
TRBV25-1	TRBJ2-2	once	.	TGTGCCACCGGATACGCGAACACCGGGGAGCTGTTTTTT	CATGYANTGELFF
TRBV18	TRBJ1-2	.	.	TGTGCCAGCTCACGGGTGGACGAAGCTAACTATGGCTACACCTTC	CASSRVDEANYGYTF
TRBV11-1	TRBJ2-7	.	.	TGTGCCAGCAGCCCCTTCGTGGGTGCATCCTCCTACGAGCAGTACTTC	CASSPFVGASSYEQYF